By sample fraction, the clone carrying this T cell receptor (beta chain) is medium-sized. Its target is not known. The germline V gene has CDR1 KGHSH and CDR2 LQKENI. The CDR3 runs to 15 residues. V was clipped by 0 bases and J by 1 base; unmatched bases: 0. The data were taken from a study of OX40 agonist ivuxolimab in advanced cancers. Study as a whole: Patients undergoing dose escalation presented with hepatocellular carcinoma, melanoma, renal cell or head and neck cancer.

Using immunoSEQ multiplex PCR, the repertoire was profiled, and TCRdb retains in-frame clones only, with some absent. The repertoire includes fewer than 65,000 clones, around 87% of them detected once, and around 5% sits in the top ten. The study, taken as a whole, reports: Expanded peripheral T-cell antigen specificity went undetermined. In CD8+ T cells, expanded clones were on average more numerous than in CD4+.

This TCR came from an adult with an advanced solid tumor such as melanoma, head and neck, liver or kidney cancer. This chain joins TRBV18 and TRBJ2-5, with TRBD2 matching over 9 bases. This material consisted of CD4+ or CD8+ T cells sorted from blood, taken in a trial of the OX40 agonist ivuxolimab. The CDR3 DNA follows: TGTGCCAGCTCACCACCGACTAGCGGCCAAGAGACCCAGTACTTC. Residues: CASSPPTSGQETQYF.